The rows below give T cell receptor beta chains drawn from one sample of a study of cytomegalovirus exposure and HLA in healthy donors. The repertoire was sequenced with immunoSEQ multiplex PCR; TCRdb's copy has only in-frame clones and lacks some. This table holds some 160,000 clones, 80% to 85% found once. Sequencing was carried out using PBMCs. These receptors were obtained from a male donor in good health and CMV-seronegative. Each CDR3 is given with its conserved first and last residue. A D gene is named only where the DNA matches it firmly. The size entry is marked missing in some rows and otherwise reads once, few, many or a size class.

d_call,j_call,clone_size,v_call,cdr3_nt,cdr3_aa
TRBD1,TRBJ1-2,once,TRBV7-8,TGTGCCAGCAGCTTAGCGCAGGGGGCCTCTCCCACCTTC,CASSLAQGASPTF
-,TRBJ2-5,-,TRBV30,TGTGCCTGGGCCCCAAACACCCAAGAGACCCAGTACTTC,CAWAPNTQETQYF
TRBD2,TRBJ2-3,once,TRBV7-9,TGTGCCAGCAGCTCAGGACTAGCGGGGGGGCCTTCAGATACGCAGTATTTT,CASSSGLAGGPSDTQYF
-,TRBJ2-7,-,TRBV27,TGTGCCAGCAGTTTAGGCCTGTCCCCCTACGAGCAGTACTTC,CASSLGLSPYEQYF
TRBD2,TRBJ2-5,few,TRBV27,TGTGCCAGCAGGGGGATGGCGGGGGGGATCCAAGAGACCCAGTACTTC,CASRGMAGGIQETQYF
TRBD1,TRBJ2-3,-,TRBV6-1,TGTGCCAGCAGACGGGGACAGGGCCCAGATACGCAGTATTTT,CASRRGQGPDTQYF
TRBD1,TRBJ1-1,-,TRBV18,TGTGCCAGCTCACAACGACAGGGGGGGTTGAATACTGAAGCTTTCTTT,CASSQRQGGLNTEAFF
-,TRBJ2-7,-,TRBV7-9,TGTGCCAGCAGCCAGGACAGCTACGAGCAGTACTTC,CASSQDSYEQYF
-,TRBJ1-1,-,TRBV27,TGTGCCAGCAGCGTACTTCAGGGGCGCGGGAACACTGAAGCTTTCTTT,CASSVLQGRGNTEAFF
TRBD2,TRBJ2-1,-,TRBV7-9,TGTGCCAGCAGCTTAGTGGGGGGGGATGAGCAGTTCTTC,CASSLVGGDEQFF
-,TRBJ1-4,-,TRBV7-9,TGTGCCAGCAGCCCAGACACAGGAAAACTGTTTTTT,CASSPDTGKLFF
TRBD1,TRBJ2-2,-,TRBV7-9,TGTGCCCGGGGATCACTCGGGACAGGGGCCACCGGGGAGCTGTTTTTT,CARGSLGTGATGELFF
-,TRBJ1-2,-,TRBV5-1,TGCGCCAGCAGCTCGGTTGGCTATGGCTACACCTTC,CASSSVGYGYTF
-,TRBJ1-2,-,TRBV6-1,TGTGCCAGCAGTACGTTTGTTGGTCAGGGCGGTGGCTACACCTTC,CASSTFVGQGGGYTF
TRBD1,TRBJ1-2,-,TRBV7-2,TGTGCCAGCAGCTGGGGACAGGGGGCGCGGGGCTACACCTTC,CASSWGQGARGYTF
-,TRBJ2-7,-,TRBV2,TGTGCCAGCATTGGGGGGGCGGGGGAGCAGTACTTC,CASIGGAGEQYF
-,TRBJ1-2,-,TRBV19,TGTGCCAGTAGTATCAGGGGCGGCTACACCTTC,CASSIRGGYTF
TRBD1,TRBJ2-1,few,TRBV7-2,TGTGCCAGCAGCTTAGGGACAGGGGACTACAATGAGCAGTTCTTC,CASSLGTGDYNEQFF
-,TRBJ2-2,-,TRBV7-9,TGTGCCAGCAGCGGACAGATTAACACCGGGGAGCTGTTTTTT,CASSGQINTGELFF
-,TRBJ2-2,-,TRBV5-1,TGCGCCAGCAGCTTGGGGGACACTTCAGGCACCGGGGAGCTGTTTTTT,CASSLGDTSGTGELFF
-,TRBJ2-1,-,TRBV7-7,TGTGCTAGCAGCCCCCAGGCAGGCTCCTACAATGAGCAGTTCTTC,CASSPQAGSYNEQFF
-,TRBJ1-1,-,TRBV10-3,TGTGCCACCACTGGAGGGCTGAACACTGAAGCTTTCTTT,CATTGGLNTEAFF